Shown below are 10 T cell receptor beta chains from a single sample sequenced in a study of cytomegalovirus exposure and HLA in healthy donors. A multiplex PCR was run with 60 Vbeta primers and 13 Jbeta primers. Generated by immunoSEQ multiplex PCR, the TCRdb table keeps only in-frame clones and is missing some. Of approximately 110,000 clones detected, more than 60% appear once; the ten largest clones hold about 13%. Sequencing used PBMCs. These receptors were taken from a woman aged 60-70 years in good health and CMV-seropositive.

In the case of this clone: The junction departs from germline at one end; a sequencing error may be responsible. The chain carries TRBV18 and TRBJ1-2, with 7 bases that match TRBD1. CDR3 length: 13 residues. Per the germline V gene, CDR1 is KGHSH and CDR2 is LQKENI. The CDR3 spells CAGSPDRVCGYTF. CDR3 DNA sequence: TGTGCCGGCTCACCCGACAGGGTCTGTGGCTACACCTTC.

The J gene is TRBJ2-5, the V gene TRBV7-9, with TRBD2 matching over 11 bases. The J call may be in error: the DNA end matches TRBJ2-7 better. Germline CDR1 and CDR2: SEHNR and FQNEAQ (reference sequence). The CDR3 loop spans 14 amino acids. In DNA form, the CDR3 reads TGTGCCAGCAGCTTAGGACTAGCGGGAAGCGAGCAGTACTTC. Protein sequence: CASSLGLAGSEQYF.

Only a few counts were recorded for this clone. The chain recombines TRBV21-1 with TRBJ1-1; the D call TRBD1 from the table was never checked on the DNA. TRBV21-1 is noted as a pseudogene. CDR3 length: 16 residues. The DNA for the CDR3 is TGTGCCAGCAGCAAATTTAAAACAGACCCTAACACTGAAGCTTTCTTT. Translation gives CASSKFKTDPNTEAFF.

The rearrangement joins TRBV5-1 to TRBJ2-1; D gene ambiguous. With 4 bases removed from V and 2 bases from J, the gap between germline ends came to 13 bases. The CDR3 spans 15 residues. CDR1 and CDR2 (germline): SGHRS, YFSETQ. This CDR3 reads CASSRSEAAYNEQFF. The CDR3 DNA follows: TGCGCCAGCAGCCGGAGCGAGGCCGCCTACAATGAGCAGTTCTTC.

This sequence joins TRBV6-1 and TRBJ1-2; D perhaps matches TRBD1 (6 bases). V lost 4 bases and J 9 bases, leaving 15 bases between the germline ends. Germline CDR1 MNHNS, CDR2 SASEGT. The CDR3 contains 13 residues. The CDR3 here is CASSGYRAARYTF. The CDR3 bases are TGTGCCAGCAGTGGGTACAGGGCCGCCCGCTACACCTTC.

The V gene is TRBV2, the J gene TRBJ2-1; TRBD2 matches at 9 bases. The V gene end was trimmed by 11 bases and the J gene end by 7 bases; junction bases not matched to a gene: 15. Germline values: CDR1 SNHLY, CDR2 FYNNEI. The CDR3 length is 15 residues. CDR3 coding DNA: TGTGCCTCTGATCGTGCGGGGGGGCGGGGGAATGAGCAGTTCTTC. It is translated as CASDRAGGRGNEQFF. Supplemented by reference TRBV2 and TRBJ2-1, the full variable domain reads EPEVTQTPSHQVTQMGQEVILRCVPISNHLYFYWYRQILGQKVEFLVSFYNNEISEKSEIFDDQFSVERPDGSNFTLKIRSTKLEDSAMYFCASDRAGGRGNEQFFGPGTRLTVL.

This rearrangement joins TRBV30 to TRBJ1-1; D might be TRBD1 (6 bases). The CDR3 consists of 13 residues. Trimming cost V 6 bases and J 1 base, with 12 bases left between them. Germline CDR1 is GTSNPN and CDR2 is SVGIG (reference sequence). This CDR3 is CACRLGANTEAFF. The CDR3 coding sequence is TGTGCCTGTAGGCTGGGGGCGAACACTGAAGCTTTCTTT.

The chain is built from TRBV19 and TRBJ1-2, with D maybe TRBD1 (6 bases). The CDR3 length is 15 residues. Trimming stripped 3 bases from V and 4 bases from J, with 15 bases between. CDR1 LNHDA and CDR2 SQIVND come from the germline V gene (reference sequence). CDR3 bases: TGTGCCAGTAGTATTGGGATATGGGGGCCCTATGGCTACACCTTC. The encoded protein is CASSIGIWGPYGYTF.

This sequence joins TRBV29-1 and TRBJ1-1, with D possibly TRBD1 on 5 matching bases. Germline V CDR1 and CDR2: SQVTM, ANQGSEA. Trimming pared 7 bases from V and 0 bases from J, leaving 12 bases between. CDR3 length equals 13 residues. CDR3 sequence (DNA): TGCAGCGCCGTCCGCAGGGTGAACACTGAAGCTTTCTTT. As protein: CSAVRRVNTEAFF.

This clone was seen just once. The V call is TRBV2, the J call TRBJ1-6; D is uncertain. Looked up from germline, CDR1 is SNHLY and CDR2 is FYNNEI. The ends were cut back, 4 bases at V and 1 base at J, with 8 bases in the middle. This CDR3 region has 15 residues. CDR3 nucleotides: TGTGCCAGCAGTGCAAAAGCTTCCTATAATTCACCCCTCCACTTT. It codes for CASSAKASYNSPLHF. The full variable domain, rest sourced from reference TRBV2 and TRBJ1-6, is EPEVTQTPSHQVTQMGQEVILRCVPISNHLYFYWYRQILGQKVEFLVSFYNNEISEKSEIFDDQFSVERPDGSNFTLKIRSTKLEDSAMYFCASSAKASYNSPLHFGNGTRLTVT.